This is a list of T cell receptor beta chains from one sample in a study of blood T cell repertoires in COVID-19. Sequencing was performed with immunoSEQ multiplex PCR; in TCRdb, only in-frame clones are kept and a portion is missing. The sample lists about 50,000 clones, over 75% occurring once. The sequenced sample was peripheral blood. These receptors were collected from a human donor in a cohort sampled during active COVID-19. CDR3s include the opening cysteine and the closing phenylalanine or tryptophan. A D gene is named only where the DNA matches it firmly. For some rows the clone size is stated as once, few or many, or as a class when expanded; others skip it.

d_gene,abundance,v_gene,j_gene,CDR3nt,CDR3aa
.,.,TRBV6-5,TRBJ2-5,TGTGCCAGCAGTTACAACGAGGGGGTGGCGGAGACCCAGTACTTC,CASSYNEGVAETQYF
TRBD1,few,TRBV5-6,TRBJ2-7,TGTGCCAGCAGCGCAATCGGACAGGAGGCATCCTACGAGCAGTACTTC,CASSAIGQEASYEQYF
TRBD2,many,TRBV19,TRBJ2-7,TGTGCCAGTAGTATAGCGATGGGGGGGACCTACGAGCAGTACTTC,CASSIAMGGTYEQYF
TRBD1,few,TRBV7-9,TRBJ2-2,TGTGCCAGCAGCAGCACCGGGACAGGGGTTGCGGGGAGTTATTCGAACACCGGGGAGCTGTTTTTT,CASSSTGTGVAGSYSNTGELFF
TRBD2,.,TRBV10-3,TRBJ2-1,TGTGCCATCAGTCTTGGGACTAGCGGGAGGCGTTACAATGAGCAGTTCTTC,CAISLGTSGRRYNEQFF
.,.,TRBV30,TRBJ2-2,TGTGCCTGGACCTTGGACAGGAACACCGGGGAGCTGTTTTTT,CAWTLDRNTGELFF
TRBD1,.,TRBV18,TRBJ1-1,TGTGCCAGTGGACAGGGGAACACTGAAGCTTTCTTT,CASGQGNTEAFF
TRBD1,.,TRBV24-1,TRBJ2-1,TGTGCCACCAGTGACTCCGACAGGGGGCGGCACAATGAGCAGTTCTTC,CATSDSDRGRHNEQFF
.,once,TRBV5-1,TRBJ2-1,TGCGCCAGCAGCTTGTGGAGCGAACCTATGTACAATGAGCAGTTCTTC,CASSLWSEPMYNEQFF
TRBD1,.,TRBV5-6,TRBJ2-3,TGTGCCAGCAGCTCGACTTCTCGGGACAGAAGCACAGATACGCAGTATTTT,CASSSTSRDRSTDTQYF
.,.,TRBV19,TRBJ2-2,TGTGCCAGTAAACCGGGACACTTCACCGGGGAGCTGTTTTTT,CASKPGHFTGELFF
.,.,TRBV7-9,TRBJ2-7,TGTGCCAGCAGCCATAGGACTCGCTCCTACGAGCAGTACTTC,CASSHRTRSYEQYF
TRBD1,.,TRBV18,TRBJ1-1,TGTGCCAGCTCACCTCTAGGGACAGGGGACACTGAAGCTTTCTTT,CASSPLGTGDTEAFF
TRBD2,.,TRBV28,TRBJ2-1,TGTGCCAGCAGTTCCTTGGCTAGCGGGAGATCCTACAATGAGCAGTTCTTC,CASSSLASGRSYNEQFF
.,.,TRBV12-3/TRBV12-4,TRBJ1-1,TGTGCCAGCAGTTTTCAGGGTAATACTGAAGCTTTCTTT,CASSFQGNTEAFF
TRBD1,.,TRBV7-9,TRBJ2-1,TGTGCCAGCAGCTTAGAAGGGACAGGGTACAATGAGCAGTTCTTC,CASSLEGTGYNEQFF
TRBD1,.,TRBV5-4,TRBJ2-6,TGTGCCAGTGCGACAGGGGGAGCCTCTGGGGCCAACGTCCTGACTTTC,CASATGGASGANVLTF
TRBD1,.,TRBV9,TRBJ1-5,TGTGCCAGCAGCTTACAGGGGAACCAGCCCCAGCATTTT,CASSLQGNQPQHF
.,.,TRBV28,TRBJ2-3,TGTGCCAGCAGCCCGGGGGATACGCAGTATTTT,CASSPGDTQYF
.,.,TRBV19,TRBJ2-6,TGTGCCAGTAGTATAGGAGACGGAGTCTCTGGGGCCAACGTCCTGACTTTC,CASSIGDGVSGANVLTF
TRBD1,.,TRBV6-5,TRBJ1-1,TGTGAATCGACAGGGAGCACTGAAGCTTTCTTT,CESTGSTEAFF
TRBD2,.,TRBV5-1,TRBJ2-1,TGCGCCACAGCCTCGGGACTAGTCCTTAATGAGCAGTTCTTC,CATASGLVLNEQFF
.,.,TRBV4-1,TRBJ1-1,TGCGCCAGCAGCCATTTTTACAGGAACACTGAAGCTTTCTTT,CASSHFYRNTEAFF
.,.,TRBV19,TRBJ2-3,TGTGCCAGTAGTATAAGCGGAAGGAATACGCAGTATTTT,CASSISGRNTQYF
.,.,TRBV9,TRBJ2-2,TGTGCCAGCAGCGTAGATCTCACCGGGGAGCTGTTTTTT,CASSVDLTGELFF
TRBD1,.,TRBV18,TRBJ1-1,TGTGCCAGCTCACCGGAAGGGGGCGCGTACACTGAAGCTTTCTTT,CASSPEGGAYTEAFF
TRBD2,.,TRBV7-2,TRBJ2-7,TGTGCCAGCAGCTTATCTCTAGCGGGGAATTACGAGCAGTACTTC,CASSLSLAGNYEQYF